The rows below give T cell receptor beta chains drawn from one sample of a study of STAT5B mutations in CD4+ large granular lymphocyte leukemia. Assay: immunoSEQ multiplex PCR; the TCRdb copy retains only in-frame clones and omits some. The sample has around 31,000 clones, around 70% seen once. Sequencing was performed on CD4+ T cells from blood buffy coats. The receptors stem from a human donor in good health. The CDR3 runs from the conserved cysteine through the conserved F or W. The D gene is left open where the match is weak. Some rows have no size entry. The others give once, few or many, or a class for an expanded clone.

abundance	v_gene	j_gene	d_gene	CDR3nt	CDR3aa
.	TRBV5-1	TRBJ2-7	TRBD1	TGCGCCAGCAGCCCCTGGGGACAGATAGGCCGCGAGCAGTACTTC	CASSPWGQIGREQYF
.	TRBV9	TRBJ2-3	TRBD2	TGTGCCAGCAACGAAGCGGGAGCCCTCACAGATACGCAGTATTTT	CASNEAGALTDTQYF
.	TRBV28	TRBJ1-2	TRBD1	TGTGCCAGCAGGGCCACCGGGACAGAATTTAACTATGGCTACACCTTC	CASRATGTEFNYGYTF
.	TRBV7-9	TRBJ1-1	.	TGTGCCAGCAGCCCCACCGGGGCATCGAACACTGAAGCTTTCTTT	CASSPTGASNTEAFF
.	TRBV15	TRBJ1-6	.	TGTGCCACCAGCAGAGAGCAGGGAAAGTCACCCCTCCACTTT	CATSREQGKSPLHF
once	TRBV19	TRBJ2-5	TRBD2	TGTGCCAGTAGTAAGTCTAGCGGGAGAGAGACCCAGTACTTC	CASSKSSGRETQYF
few	TRBV15	TRBJ1-2	.	TGTGCCACCAGCGCCCGATCAGGGAACTATGGCTACACCTTC	CATSARSGNYGYTF
.	TRBV28	TRBJ1-2	.	TGTGCCAGCAGTTTGTTCGTGCCGGATGGCTACACCTTC	CASSLFVPDGYTF
.	TRBV19	TRBJ1-3	TRBD1	TGTGCCAGTAGTCCGGGGGGACAGCCGATCTCTGGAAACACCATATATTTT	CASSPGGQPISGNTIYF
.	TRBV4-1	TRBJ2-5	.	TGCGCCAGCAGCCACCCCGCGGCCCAAGAGACCCAGTACTTC	CASSHPAAQETQYF
few	TRBV21-1	TRBJ1-1	.	TGTGCCAGCAGCACAAGGTCAGGTGGACAGGGGAAAAGTCGCGCTGAAGCTTTCTTT	CASSTRSGGQGKSRAEAFF
.	TRBV7-6	TRBJ1-3	.	TGTGCCAGCAGCTTAGGGTCCTCTGGAAACACCATATATTTT	CASSLGSSGNTIYF
.	TRBV9	TRBJ1-1	TRBD1	TGTGCCAGCAGCGCTGCGGGTCAGGGGGGTACTGAAGCTTTCTTT	CASSAAGQGGTEAFF
.	TRBV4-1	TRBJ2-5	.	TGCGCCAGCAGCCAAGTGGGTTACGGCGGGACCCAGTACTTC	CASSQVGYGGTQYF
few	TRBV6-5	TRBJ1-6	.	TGTGCCAGCGGTCAAGGGTATTCACCCCTCCACTTT	CASGQGYSPLHF
once	TRBV29-1	TRBJ2-3	.	TGCAGCGTCGCGCCAGGGGCAGATACGCAGTATTTT	CSVAPGADTQYF
.	TRBV11-2	TRBJ1-2	.	TGTGCCAGCAGCCGTAATCGCGGCGGGTATGGCTACACCTTC	CASSRNRGGYGYTF
.	TRBV7-3	TRBJ1-1	.	TGTGCCAGCAGCTTAAAGGGAAAGAACACTGAAGCTTTCTTT	CASSLKGKNTEAFF
once	TRBV18	TRBJ2-2	TRBD2	TGTGCCAGCTCGCCTGCCCCGGGACTAGCAGGGCTGTTTTTT	CASSPAPGLAGLFF
.	TRBV29-1	TRBJ2-5	TRBD1	TGCACCACCGGGACAGGGACGGGAGAGACCCAGTACTTC	CTTGTGTGETQYF
.	TRBV19	TRBJ2-1	TRBD1	TGTGCCAGTAGTGCGACAGGGGTATTCAACAATGAGCAGTTCTTC	CASSATGVFNNEQFF
.	TRBV7-9	TRBJ2-6	.	TGTGCCAGCAGCGACAACTCTGGGGCCAACGTCCTGACTTTC	CASSDNSGANVLTF
few	TRBV7-9	TRBJ1-1	.	TGTGCCAGCATACGGCTTACGAACACTGAAGCTTTCTTT	CASIRLTNTEAFF
.	TRBV5-1	TRBJ1-1	.	TGCGCCAGCAGCGGGGCCGGGGTTGAAGCTTTCTTT	CASSGAGVEAFF
.	TRBV18	TRBJ1-2	.	TGTGCCAGCTCACCACCTGGGAAAACAAGCTACACCTTC	CASSPPGKTSYTF
.	TRBV25-1	TRBJ2-5	TRBD2	TGTGCCAGCGGTCTAGCGGGGGGGCGGGAGACCCAGTACTTC	CASGLAGGRETQYF
.	TRBV10-3	TRBJ1-3	.	TGTGCCATCGGGCCTTACTCTGGAAACACCATATATTTT	CAIGPYSGNTIYF
few	TRBV7-9	TRBJ2-1	TRBD2	TGTGCCAGCAGCTCAACACTAGCGGGGGCCGAGGAGCAGTTCTTC	CASSSTLAGAEEQFF
few	TRBV19	TRBJ2-1	TRBD1	TGTGCCAGTAAAGGGGACAGGGCTTGGAATGAGCAGTTCTTC	CASKGDRAWNEQFF
few	TRBV2	TRBJ1-6	.	TGTGCCAGCAGTGAATTTGGGGGGCTGAATAATTCACCCCTCCACTTT	CASSEFGGLNNSPLHF
.	TRBV5-5	TRBJ2-3	.	TGTGCCAGCAGCTTGCCGAATCGGGACGCTGCAGATACGCAGTATTTT	CASSLPNRDAADTQYF
few	TRBV19	TRBJ1-3	.	TGTGCCAGTAGTATGATGCGGAGCAGGGGATCCAGAAACACCATATATTTT	CASSMMRSRGSRNTIYF
once	TRBV5-4	TRBJ2-1	TRBD2	TGTGCCAGCAGCTTGGGCGGGAGCTCCTACAATGAGCAGTTCTTC	CASSLGGSSYNEQFF
.	TRBV30	TRBJ1-1	TRBD1	TGTGCCTGGACTGCCACCCAGGGGGCTGGGGCTGAAGCTTTCTTT	CAWTATQGAGAEAFF
once	TRBV7-9	TRBJ1-1	.	TGTGCCAGCAGCTTTATAGGGGACACTGAAGCTTTCTTT	CASSFIGDTEAFF
.	TRBV19	TRBJ2-1	.	TGTGCCAGTAGTACCTTGGTAGGGCTTTTATACAATGAGCAGTTCTTC	CASSTLVGLLYNEQFF
.	TRBV5-1	TRBJ1-6	.	TGCGCCAGCAGCGAGGAACAGGGAGGTAATTCACCCCTCCACTTT	CASSEEQGGNSPLHF
few	TRBV2	TRBJ1-4	.	TGTGCCAGCAGAGATGGGACGGGTGAAAAACTGTTTTTT	CASRDGTGEKLFF
medium-sized	TRBV19	TRBJ1-2	TRBD1	TGTGCCACTAGAAGAGGGGGACAGGGATCTAACTATGGCTACACCTTC	CATRRGGQGSNYGYTF
.	TRBV28	TRBJ1-2	TRBD1	TGTGCCAGCAGCCAGGGACAGCCTCTTGACTATGGCTACACCTTC	CASSQGQPLDYGYTF
once	TRBV5-1	TRBJ2-5	.	TGCGCCAGCAGCCCCGCGCGGGGCGGGGAGACCCAGTACTTC	CASSPARGGETQYF